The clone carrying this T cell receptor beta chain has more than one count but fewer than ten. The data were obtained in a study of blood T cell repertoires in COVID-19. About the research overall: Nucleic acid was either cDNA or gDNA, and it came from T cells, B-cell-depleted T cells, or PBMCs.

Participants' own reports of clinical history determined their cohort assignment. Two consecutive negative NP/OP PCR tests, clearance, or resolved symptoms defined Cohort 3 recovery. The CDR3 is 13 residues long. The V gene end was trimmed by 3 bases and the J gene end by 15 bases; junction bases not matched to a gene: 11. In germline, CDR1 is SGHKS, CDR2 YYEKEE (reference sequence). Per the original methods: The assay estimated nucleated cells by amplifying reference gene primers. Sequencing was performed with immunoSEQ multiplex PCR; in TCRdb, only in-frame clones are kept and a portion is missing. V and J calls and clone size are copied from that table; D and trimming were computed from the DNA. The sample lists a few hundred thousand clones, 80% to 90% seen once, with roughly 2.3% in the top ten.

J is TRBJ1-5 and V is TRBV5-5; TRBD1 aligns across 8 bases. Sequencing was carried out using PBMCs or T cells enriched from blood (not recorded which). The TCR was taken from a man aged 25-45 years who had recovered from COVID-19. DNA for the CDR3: TGTGCCAGCAGCTCGCGACAGGGGCCCGAGTGGCATTTT. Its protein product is CASSSRQGPEWHF.